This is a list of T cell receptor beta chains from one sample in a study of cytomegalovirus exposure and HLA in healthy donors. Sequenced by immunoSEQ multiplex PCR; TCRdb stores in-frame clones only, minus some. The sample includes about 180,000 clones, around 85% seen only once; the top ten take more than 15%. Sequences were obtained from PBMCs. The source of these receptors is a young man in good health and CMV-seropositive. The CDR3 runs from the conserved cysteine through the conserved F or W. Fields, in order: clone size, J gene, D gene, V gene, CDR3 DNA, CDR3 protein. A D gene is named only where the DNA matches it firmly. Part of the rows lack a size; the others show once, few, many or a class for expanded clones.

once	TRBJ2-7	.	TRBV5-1	TGCGCCAGCAGCGGGCTCGAGGGGGTTCGGGACGAGCAGTACTTC	CASSGLEGVRDEQYF
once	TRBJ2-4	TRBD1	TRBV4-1	TGCGCCAGCAGCCAAGATGGGGCAGGGGGTAACATTCAGTACTTC	CASSQDGAGGNIQYF
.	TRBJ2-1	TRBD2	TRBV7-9	TGTGCCAGCAGCTTATCAGCGGGGGGGAATCAGTTCTTC	CASSLSAGGNQFF
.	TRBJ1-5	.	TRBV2	TGTGCCAGCAGCACCGAACAGGGAGGCAATCAGCCCCAGCATTTT	CASSTEQGGNQPQHF
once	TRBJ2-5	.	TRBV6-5	TGTGCCAGCAGTTCCATACTCGAGCCTCCAGAGACCCAGTACTTC	CASSSILEPPETQYF
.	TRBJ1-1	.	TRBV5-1	TGCGCCAGCAGCTCCGACAGGACTTGGACTGAAGCTTTCTTT	CASSSDRTWTEAFF
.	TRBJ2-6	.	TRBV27	TGTGCCAGCAGTTTATATATCGGGTCTGGGGCCAACGTCCTGACTTTC	CASSLYIGSGANVLTF
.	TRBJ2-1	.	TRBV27	TGTGCCAGCAGTCCCAGCGGGTCGCCCTACAATGAGCAGTTCTTC	CASSPSGSPYNEQFF
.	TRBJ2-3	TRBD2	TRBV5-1	TGCGCCAGCAGCTTGGGGATACGTAGGACTAGCGGCAATACGCAGTATTTT	CASSLGIRRTSGNTQYF
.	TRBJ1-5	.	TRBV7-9	TGTGCCAGCAGCTTAGGGGTCAGAGGGAATCAGCCCCAGCATTTT	CASSLGVRGNQPQHF
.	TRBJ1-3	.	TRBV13	TGTGCCAGCAGCCTCCGGGGAAGAAACACCATATATTTT	CASSLRGRNTIYF
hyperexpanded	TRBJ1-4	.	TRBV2	TGTGCCAGCAGTGAAAAGGGGGATTGGACTAATGAAAAACTGTTTTTT	CASSEKGDWTNEKLFF
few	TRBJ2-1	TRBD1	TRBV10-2	TGCGCCAGCAGTGAAGGACAGGGTTATTACAATGAGCAGTTCTTC	CASSEGQGYYNEQFF
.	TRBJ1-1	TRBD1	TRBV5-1	TGCGCCAGCAGCTTGATCTCACAGGGGGACACTGAAGCTTTCTTT	CASSLISQGDTEAFF
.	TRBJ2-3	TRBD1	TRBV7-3	TGTGCCAGCAGCTTACAGGGGGCAGATACGCAGTATTTT	CASSLQGADTQYF
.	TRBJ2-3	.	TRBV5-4	TGTGCCAGCAGCCCGGACAGTGTTTCGCAGGGTACGCAGTATTTT	CASSPDSVSQGTQYF
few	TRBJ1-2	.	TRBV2	TGTGCCAGCAGTGAGGAGGGCTATGGCTACACCTTC	CASSEEGYGYTF
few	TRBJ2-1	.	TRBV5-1	TGCGCCAGCAGCTTGGGGACTTATGGGTACAATGAGCAGTTCTTC	CASSLGTYGYNEQFF
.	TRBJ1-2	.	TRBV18	TGTGCCAGCTCACAGTCTACAGGCGACTATGGCTACACCTTC	CASSQSTGDYGYTF
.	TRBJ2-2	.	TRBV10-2	TGCGCCAGCAGTGATTATAGGGAGCTGTTTTTT	CASSDYRELFF
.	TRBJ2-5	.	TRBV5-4	TGTGCCAGCAGCTTGGAAAGAGGGAACCAAGAGACCCAGTACTTC	CASSLERGNQETQYF
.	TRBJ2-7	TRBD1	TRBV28	TGTGCCAGCAACTTGGGGGGACAGGGAAACGAGCAGTACTTC	CASNLGGQGNEQYF
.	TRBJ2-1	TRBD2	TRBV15	TGTGCCACCAGCAGGACCCTAGCGGACCTCTACAATGAGCAGTTCTTC	CATSRTLADLYNEQFF
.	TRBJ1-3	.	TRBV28	TGTGCCAGCAGTTCCGAACTCTCTGGAAACACCATATATTTT	CASSSELSGNTIYF
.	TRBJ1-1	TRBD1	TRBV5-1	TGCGCCAGCACCTTGACAGGGGGGATGGCTGAAGCTTTCTTT	CASTLTGGMAEAFF
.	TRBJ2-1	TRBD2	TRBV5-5	TGTGCCAGCAGCTCCACTAGCGTCTACAATGAGCAGTTCTTC	CASSSTSVYNEQFF
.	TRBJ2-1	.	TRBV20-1	TGCAGTGCTAGAGCGGTAGCAGAGCAGTTCTTC	CSARAVAEQFF
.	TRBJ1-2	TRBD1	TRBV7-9	TGTGCCAGCAGCTTAGCGGGACAGGGGGCTCGTCGAACTGGCTACACCTTC	CASSLAGQGARRTGYTF
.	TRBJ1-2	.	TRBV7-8	TGTGCCAGCAGCTTATACGCAGGGCCCCGCTTC	CASSLYAGPRF
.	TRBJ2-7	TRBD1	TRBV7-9	TGTGCCAGCAGCTTCGAGGACAGGGCCTACGAGCAGTACTTC	CASSFEDRAYEQYF
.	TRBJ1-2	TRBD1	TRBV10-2	TGCGCCAGCAGTGACCCGAACAGGGGCGGCTACACCTTC	CASSDPNRGGYTF
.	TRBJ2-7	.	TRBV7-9	TGTGCCAGCAGCCCGGCTGGGGGCGGCGATAAGCAGTACTTC	CASSPAGGGDKQYF
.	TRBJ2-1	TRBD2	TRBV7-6	TGTGCCAGCAGCCCCGGACTAGCGGGGGGGCCCTACAATGAGCAGTTCTTC	CASSPGLAGGPYNEQFF
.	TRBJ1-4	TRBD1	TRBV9	TGTGCCAGCAGCTTACGACAGGGCGAAAAACTGTTTTTT	CASSLRQGEKLFF
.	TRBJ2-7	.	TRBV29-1	TGCAGCGTCTCTGGTCAACACAGTGCTTCCTACGAGCAGTACTTC	CSVSGQHSASYEQYF
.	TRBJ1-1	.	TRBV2	TGTGCCAGCAGTGAAGCCTCGGGCACTGAAGCTTTCTTT	CASSEASGTEAFF
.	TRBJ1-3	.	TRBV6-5	TGTGCCAGCAGTTACTTTAGGGGATCCGGAAACACCATATATTTT	CASSYFRGSGNTIYF
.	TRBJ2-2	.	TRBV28	TGTGGTAGGGGGATCGGGGAGCTGTTTTTT	CGRGIGELFF
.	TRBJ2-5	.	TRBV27	TGTGCCAGCAGTTTATCGGGAACAGGGAAGGAGACCCAGTACTTC	CASSLSGTGKETQYF
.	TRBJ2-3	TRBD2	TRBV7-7	TGTGCCAGCAGCGAGATGCCGGCGGGGGAGGGCGCAGATACGCAGTATTTT	CASSEMPAGEGADTQYF
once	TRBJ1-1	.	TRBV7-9	TGTGCCAGCAGCCCAACCCAGGGGCGCACTGAAGCTTTCTTT	CASSPTQGRTEAFF
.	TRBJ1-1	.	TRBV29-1	TGCAGCGTTGAAGCCTTATCCCAGGGAATTATGAACACTGAAGCTTTCTTT	CSVEALSQGIMNTEAFF
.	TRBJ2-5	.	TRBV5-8	TGTGCCAGCAGCTTGGGGCCAGGGTTAGAAGAGACCCAGTACTTC	CASSLGPGLEETQYF
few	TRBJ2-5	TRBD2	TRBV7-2	TGTGCCAGCAGCTCAACTAGCGACACCCAGTACTTC	CASSSTSDTQYF